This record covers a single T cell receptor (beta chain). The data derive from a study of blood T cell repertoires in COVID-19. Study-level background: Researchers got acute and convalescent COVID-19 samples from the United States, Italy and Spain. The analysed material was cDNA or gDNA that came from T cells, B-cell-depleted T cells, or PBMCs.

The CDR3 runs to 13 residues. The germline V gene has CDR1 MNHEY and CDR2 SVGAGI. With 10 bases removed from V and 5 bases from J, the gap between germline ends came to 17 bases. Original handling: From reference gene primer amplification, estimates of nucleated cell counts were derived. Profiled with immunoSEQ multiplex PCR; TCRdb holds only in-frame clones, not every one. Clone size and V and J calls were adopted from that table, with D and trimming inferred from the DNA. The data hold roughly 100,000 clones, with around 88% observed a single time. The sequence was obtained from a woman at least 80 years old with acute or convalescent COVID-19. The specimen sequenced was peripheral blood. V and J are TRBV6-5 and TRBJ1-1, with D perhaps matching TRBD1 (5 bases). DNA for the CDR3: TGTGCCACCTCAGGGTCTGGGGTTACTGAAGCTTTCTTT. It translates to CATSGSGVTEAFF.